This record looks at one T cell receptor beta chain sequence and its context. The target antigen is unknown. Next came a second PCR, run for about 7 to 12 cycles, which used a sample-barcoded 5' primer along with a J-beta primer mix. MiXCR was run by TCRdb on the 5' RACE reads, yielding one entry per CDR3 protein. The sample consists of 1 million to 1.2 million distinct CDR3 sequences, 35% to 40% of them appearing once. This entry is derived from a study of blood T cells in healthy people across ages. Notes on the study in general: Diversity was higher, and naive CD4+ cells more numerous, in long-lived donors than in aged donors. Donor CMV infection status was unknown, possibly confounding age-related changes in expanded clonotypes. Samples with more naive T cells showed higher observed beta diversity.

Germline V lookup: CDR1 SGHTA, CDR2 FQGTGA. Trimming took 2 bases from V and 7 from J, leaving 11 bases between them. The CDR3 spans 14 residues. Extraction of total RNA produced a minimum of 5 micrograms from each sample. Input material: blood. This chain links TRBV7-3 with TRBJ2-2; D call uncertain. This sequence was found in a man between 18 and 35 years old in good health. This CDR3 reads CASSLGSGSGELFF. CDR3 sequence (DNA): TGTGCCAGCAGCTTAGGTTCAGGCAGCGGGGAGCTGTTTTTT.